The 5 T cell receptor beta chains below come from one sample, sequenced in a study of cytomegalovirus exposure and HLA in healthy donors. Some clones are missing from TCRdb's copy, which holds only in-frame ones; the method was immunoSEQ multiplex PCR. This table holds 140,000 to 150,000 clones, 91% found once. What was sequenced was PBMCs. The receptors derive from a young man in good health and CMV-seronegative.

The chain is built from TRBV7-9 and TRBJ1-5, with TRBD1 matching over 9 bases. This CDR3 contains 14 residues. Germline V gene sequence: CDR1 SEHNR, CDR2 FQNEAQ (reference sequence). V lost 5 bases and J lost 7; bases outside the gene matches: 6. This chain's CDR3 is CASSLTGGNQPQHF. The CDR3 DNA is TGTGCCAGCAGCCTGACAGGGGGGAACCAGCCCCAGCATTTT.

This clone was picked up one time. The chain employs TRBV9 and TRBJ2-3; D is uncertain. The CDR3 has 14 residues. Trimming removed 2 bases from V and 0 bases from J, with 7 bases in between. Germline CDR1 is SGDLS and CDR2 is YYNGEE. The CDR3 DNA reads TGTGCCAGCAGCGTGTGGGCTAGCACAGATACGCAGTATTTT. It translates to CASSVWASTDTQYF.

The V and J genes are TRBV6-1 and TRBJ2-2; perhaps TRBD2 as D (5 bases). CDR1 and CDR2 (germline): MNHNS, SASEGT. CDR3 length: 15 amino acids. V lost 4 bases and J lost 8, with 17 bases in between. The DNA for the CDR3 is TGTGCCAGCAGTGGCGTCGGGGTTCGAAGGGGGGAGCTGTTTTTT. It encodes CASSGVGVRRGELFF.

The CDR3 nucleotides read TGTGCCAGCAGCTTGGGGGGACAGGGAGCTAACTATGGCTACACCTTC. It encodes CASSLGGQGANYGYTF. The chain carries TRBV5-4 and TRBJ1-2, with TRBD1 matching over 9 bases. The trim removed 0 bases at V and 0 bases at J, leaving 3 bases unmatched. Germline values: CDR1 SGHNT, CDR2 YYREEE (reference sequence). The CDR3 runs 16 residues.

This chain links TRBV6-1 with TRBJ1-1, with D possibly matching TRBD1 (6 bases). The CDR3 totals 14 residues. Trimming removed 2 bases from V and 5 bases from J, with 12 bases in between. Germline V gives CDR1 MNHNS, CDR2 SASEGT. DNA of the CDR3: TGTGCCAGCAGTGAAAGGGGGGGCTATACTGAAGCTTTCTTT. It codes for CASSERGGYTEAFF.